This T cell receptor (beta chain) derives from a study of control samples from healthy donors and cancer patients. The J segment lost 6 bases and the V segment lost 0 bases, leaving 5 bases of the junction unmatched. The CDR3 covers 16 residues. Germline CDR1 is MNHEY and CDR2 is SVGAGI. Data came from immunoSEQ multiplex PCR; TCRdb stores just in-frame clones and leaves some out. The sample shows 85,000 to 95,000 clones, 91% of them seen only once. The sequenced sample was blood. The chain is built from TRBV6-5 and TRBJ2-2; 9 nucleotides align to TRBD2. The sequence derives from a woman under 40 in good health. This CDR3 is CASSYSGGGAPGELFF. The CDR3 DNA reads TGTGCCAGCAGTTACTCGGGCGGGGGGGCCCCCGGGGAGCTGTTTTTT.